Shown below are 22 T cell receptor beta chains from a single sample sequenced in a study of blood T cell repertoires in COVID-19. TCRdb's table, derived via immunoSEQ multiplex PCR, lists solely in-frame clones and lacks some. The sample lists approximately 160,000 clones; over 75% were seen once. The sample consisted of peripheral blood. These receptors all stem from a man aged 60 to 69 who had recovered from COVID-19.

The chain recombines TRBV27 with TRBJ1-6, with D possibly matching TRBD1 (5 bases). The CDR3 consists of 16 residues. The ends were cut back, 5 bases at V and 0 bases at J, with 11 bases in the middle. CDR1 is MNHEY and CDR2 is SMNVEV in the germline V gene (reference sequence). CDR3 DNA sequence: TGTGCCAGCAGTGGGGGGTCTTTCTCCTATAATTCACCCCTCCACTTT. Its protein is CASSGGSFSYNSPLHF.

The chain couples TRBV4-1 to TRBJ1-4, with D unresolved. Germline CDR1 reads MGHRA; CDR2 reads YSYEKL. The CDR3 is 14 amino acids. Trimming shortened V by 7 bases and J by 0 bases, and 9 bases separated the two germline ends. DNA of the CDR3: TGCGCCAGCACCAGGAACCCAACTAATGAAAAACTGTTTTTT. This sequence encodes CASTRNPTNEKLFF.

The V gene is TRBV3-1 (or the pseudogene TRBV3-2), the J gene TRBJ1-1; D may be TRBD1 (6 bases). V dropped 1 base and J dropped 2 bases, with 17 bases sitting between them. The CDR3 spans 17 residues. CDR1 is LGHDT, CDR2 YNNKEL, per germline (reference sequence). The CDR3 sequence is CASSQGKRTASNTEAFF. CDR3 coding DNA: TGTGCCAGCAGCCAAGGAAAGAGGACAGCATCTAACACTGAAGCTTTCTTT.

This chain connects TRBV3-1 (or the pseudogene TRBV3-2) to TRBJ1-2, with 8 bases aligning to TRBD1. The CDR3 spans 14 residues. Germline assignment: CDR1 LGHDT and CDR2 YNNKEL (reference sequence). Trimming removed 1 base from V and 13 bases from J; junction bases left unmatched: 11. In DNA, the CDR3 is TGTGCCAGCAGCCAAGGGGACAGGTACGAAAGGGCCACCTTC. This codes for CASSQGDRYERATF.

In this sample, this clone turned up once. The rearrangement links TRBV2 to TRBJ1-1; maybe TRBD1 (6 bases). The V end lost 6 bases, the J end lost 0 bases, and 14 bases lay between the germline ends. The CDR3 totals 15 residues. Germline-derived CDR1 and CDR2 are SNHLY and FYNNEI. CDR3 bases: TGTGCCAGCAGCGGGGGGCGAGGTTTGAACACTGAAGCTTTCTTT. This gives the protein CASSGGRGLNTEAFF. Combining the CDR3 with reference TRBV2 and TRBJ1-1 gives the whole variable domain EPEVTQTPSHQVTQMGQEVILRCVPISNHLYFYWYRQILGQKVEFLVSFYNNEISEKSEIFDDQFSVERPDGSNFTLKIRSTKLEDSAMYFCASSGGRGLNTEAFFGQGTRLTVV.

J is TRBJ2-6 and V is TRBV4-3, with D maybe TRBD1 (6 bases). V was clipped by 0 bases and J by 0 bases, with 15 bases between them. This CDR3 spans 19 amino acids. CDR1 LGHNA and CDR2 YSLEER come from the germline V gene. The CDR3 region is CASSQERNGRGSGANVLTF. CDR3 sequence (DNA): TGCGCCAGCAGCCAAGAGAGGAACGGCAGGGGCTCTGGGGCCAACGTCCTGACTTTC.

V and J are TRBV5-1 and TRBJ1-1; perhaps TRBD1 as D (5 bases). Germline V gene lookup returns CDR1 SGHRS and CDR2 YFSETQ. V lost 1 base to trimming and J lost 5 bases, with 15 bases between them. The CDR3 runs to 15 residues. The chain's CDR3 is CASSLQAGQGTEAFF. DNA for the CDR3: TGCGCCAGCAGCTTGCAGGCAGGGCAGGGTACTGAAGCTTTCTTT. The variable domain in full, completed from reference TRBV5-1 and TRBJ1-1, reads KAGVTQTPRYLIKTRGQQVTLSCSPISGHRSVSWYQQTPGQGLQFLFEYFSETQRNKGNFPGRFSGRQFSNSRSEMNVSTLELGDSALYLCASSLQAGQGTEAFFGQGTRLTVV.

V is TRBV5-1 and J is TRBJ1-1, with D unclear. There are 14 residues in the CDR3. Germline values: CDR1 SGHRS, CDR2 YFSETQ. V gave up 0 bases and J gave up 0 bases, with 6 bases separating them. The chain's CDR3 is CASSLDGVNTEAFF. CDR3 DNA sequence: TGCGCCAGCAGCTTGGACGGTGTGAACACTGAAGCTTTCTTT.

The chain has TRBV7-2 and TRBJ2-1; 10 positions match TRBD2. The CDR3 loop spans 15 amino acids. Germline V lookup: CDR1 SGHTA, CDR2 FQGNSA. Trimming cost V 5 bases and J 4 bases; bases outside gene matches: 5. CDR3 nucleotide sequence: TGTGCCAGCAGCACACTAGCGGGGACGTACAATGAGCAGTTCTTC. Protein sequence: CASSTLAGTYNEQFF.

This clone was seen once. The chain employs TRBV7-2 and TRBJ2-7; a possible D gene is TRBD2 (6 bases). The CDR3 is 14 amino acids. The V gene lost 2 bases and the J gene lost 7 bases, with 15 bases spanning the gap. Germline CDR1 and CDR2: SGHTA and FQGNSA. As DNA, the CDR3 is TGTGCCAGCAGCTTAAGGCAGGAGGCGGGGGAGCAGTACTTC. Its translation: CASSLRQEAGEQYF.

J is TRBJ1-5 and V is TRBV27, with a possible D match to TRBD1 (5 bases). This CDR3 is 15 amino acids long. CDR1 and CDR2 from the germline V gene are MNHEY and SMNVEV (reference sequence). V lost 4 bases and J 5 bases, leaving 15 bases between the germline ends. This chain's CDR3 is CASSSRLKGDQPQHF. In nucleotides, the CDR3 is TGTGCCAGCAGTTCCCGGCTTAAAGGGGATCAGCCCCAGCATTTT.

This clone showed up just a few times. The J gene is TRBJ2-3, the V gene TRBV5-5; TRBD2 matches 8 bases. The CDR3 is 16 amino acids. Germline trimming cut 4 bases from V and 6 bases from J; bases unmatched to any gene: 13. CDR1 SGHKS and CDR2 YYEKEE come from the germline V gene (reference sequence). The CDR3 spells CASSPGTSIVSDTQYF. The CDR3 DNA sequence: TGTGCCAGCAGCCCTGGGACTAGTATTGTCTCGGATACGCAGTATTTT.

J is TRBJ1-2 and V is TRBV6-5, with D hard to call. Trimming left V 6 bases short and J 7 bases short, with 15 bases between. Germline V gene sequence: CDR1 MNHEY, CDR2 SVGAGI. This CDR3 region has 13 residues. CDR3 region: CASRIRELSGYTF. CDR3 coding DNA: TGTGCCAGCAGGATTAGGGAGCTGAGTGGCTACACCTTC.

This clone occurred once. The genes are TRBV7-3 and TRBJ2-7; 8 bases agree with TRBD1. CDR3 length: 14 residues. Germline CDR1 is SGHTA and CDR2 is FQGTGA. V was clipped by 5 bases and J by 3 bases; unmatched bases: 6. As DNA, the CDR3 is TGTGCCAGCAGCGGACAGGGAGGAGACTACGAGCAGTACTTC. This gives the protein CASSGQGGDYEQYF. Full variable domain (remainder filled in from reference TRBV7-3 and TRBJ2-7): GAGVSQTPSNKVTEKGKYVELRCDPISGHTALYWYRQSLGQGPEFLIYFQGTGAADDSGLPNDRFFAVRPEGSVSTLKIQRTERGDSAVYLCASSGQGGDYEQYFGPGTRLTVT.

V and J are TRBV3-1 (or the pseudogene TRBV3-2) and TRBJ2-2; D is ambiguous. The germline V gene encodes CDR1 LGHDT and CDR2 YNNKEL (reference sequence). The CDR3 length is 16 residues. V was cut by 1 base and J by 5 bases, with 14 bases left in between. CDR3 sequence: CASSQGFGHPTGELFF. The CDR3 nucleotides are TGTGCCAGCAGCCAAGGATTTGGCCACCCAACCGGGGAGCTGTTTTTT.

The chain employs TRBV12-3 or TRBV12-4 and TRBJ1-2, with a tentative D call TRBD1 (6 bases). Trimming cost V 7 bases and J 6 bases, with 15 bases left between them. There are 13 residues in the CDR3. The CDR3 DNA reads as TGTGCCAGCACCCTTGGGGGCCTAAATGGCTACACCTTC. This translates into CASTLGGLNGYTF.

This clone was observed a single time. The J gene is TRBJ1-2, the V gene TRBV2; D is unresolved. The CDR3 contains 14 residues. Trimming cost V 0 bases and J 6 bases, with 11 bases left between them. Germline V lookup: CDR1 SNHLY, CDR2 FYNNEI. The CDR3 DNA reads TGTGCCAGCAGTGAAGCGCAGATACCCGATGGCTACACCTTC. Translation gives CASSEAQIPDGYTF.

The chain is built from TRBV28 and TRBJ1-2, with 7 bases that match TRBD1. The CDR3 has 14 amino acids. Germline V gene lookup returns CDR1 MDHEN and CDR2 SYDVKM. Trimming at V came to 5 bases and at J to 4 bases, leaving 7 bases not matched to a gene. As DNA, the CDR3 is TGTGCCAGCAGTCAAGGACAGGATCCCTATGGCTACACCTTC. Translation gives CASSQGQDPYGYTF.

The chain is built from TRBV2 and TRBJ2-3, with TRBD1 matching over 8 bases. The junction had 22 bases not matched to a gene; V was cut back by 10 bases and J by 4 bases. Germline V gene lookup returns CDR1 SNHLY and CDR2 FYNNEI. This CDR3 region has 18 residues. The CDR3 coding sequence is TGTGCCACCTTTCCAGGCCCCAGGGACAGGAATGCCTCAGATACGCAGTATTTT. Its translation: CATFPGPRDRNASDTQYF.

The chain joins TRBV6-4 to TRBJ2-2; D possibly corresponds to TRBD1 (6 bases). CDR3 size: 13 residues. Germline V gives CDR1 MRHNA, CDR2 SNTAGT. Trimming stripped 5 bases from V and 5 bases from J, with 9 bases between. CDR3 DNA sequence: TGTGCCAGCAGTTTACAGGGAACCGGGGAGCTGTTTTTT. Protein product: CASSLQGTGELFF.

The CDR3 DNA reads TGCGCCAGCACTCCAAAGAGGTCCCGGGGTGCTAATTCACCCCTCCACTTT. Translation gives CASTPKRSRGANSPLHF. V and J are TRBV10-2 and TRBJ1-6, with no clear D. CDR1 and CDR2 from the germline V gene are WSHSY and SAAADI. This CDR3 has 17 amino acids. The germline V and J ends were trimmed by 7 bases and 6 bases, with 22 bases remaining between them.

The V gene is TRBV6-2 or TRBV6-3, the J gene TRBJ1-2; tentative D call: TRBD1 (5 bases). This CDR3 comprises 15 residues. The germline V and J ends were trimmed by 2 bases and 0 bases, with 10 bases remaining between them. Germline V gives CDR1 MNHEY, CDR2 SVGEGT. The CDR3 sequence is CASSYQDNANYGYTF. The DNA of the CDR3 is TGTGCCAGCAGTTACCAGGACAATGCTAACTATGGCTACACCTTC.